The 29 T cell receptor beta chains reported below all come from one sample, sequenced in a study of early stage breast cancer tumors. Clones were read by immunoSEQ multiplex PCR, and TCRdb kept only the in-frame ones, dropping some. The sample comprises 7,000 to 9,500 clones, 70% to 80% of which are singletons, and around 8.8% rests with the top ten. Sequenced: normal breast tissue next to the tumor. The receptor source for this set is a person in their 60s with breast cancer.

The gene calls are TRBV2 and TRBJ1-1; D is ambiguous. CDR1 and CDR2 from the germline V gene are SNHLY and FYNNEI. This CDR3 is 13 amino acids long. V was shortened by 4 bases and J by 1 base, with 7 bases between the two germline ends. This chain's CDR3 is CASSGDWNTEAFF. In DNA, the CDR3 is TGTGCCAGCAGTGGGGATTGGAACACTGAAGCTTTCTTT.

The chain employs TRBV5-1 and TRBJ2-3; D might be TRBD1 (5 bases). This CDR3 region has 16 residues. Deletions cut 3 bases from V and 2 bases from J, with 16 bases between. Germline V CDR1 and CDR2: SGHRS, YFSETQ. The CDR3 protein is CASSSGTGRLTDTQYF. CDR3 DNA: TGCGCCAGCAGCTCAGGAACAGGTCGACTCACAGATACGCAGTATTTT. Variable domain in full (rest from reference TRBV5-1 and TRBJ2-3): KAGVTQTPRYLIKTRGQQVTLSCSPISGHRSVSWYQQTPGQGLQFLFEYFSETQRNKGNFPGRFSGRQFSNSRSEMNVSTLELGDSALYLCASSSGTGRLTDTQYFGPGTRLTVL.

The rearrangement links TRBV5-1 to TRBJ1-2; D unresolved. The CDR3 runs to 14 residues. The germline V gene has CDR1 SGHRS and CDR2 YFSETQ. V dropped 3 bases and J dropped 8 bases, with 17 bases sitting between them. The CDR3 loop reads CASSSQTAQNGYTF. In DNA form, the CDR3 reads TGCGCCAGCAGCTCTCAGACCGCCCAGAACGGCTACACCTTC.

The V call is TRBV7-2, the J call TRBJ2-1, with 9 bases matching TRBD1. This CDR3 comprises 15 residues. The trim removed 4 bases at V and 4 bases at J, leaving 5 bases unmatched. Germline V gene sequence: CDR1 SGHTA, CDR2 FQGNSA. The CDR3 bases are TGTGCCAGCAGCTCCCGGGACAGGGTTTACAATGAGCAGTTCTTC. This codes for CASSSRDRVYNEQFF.

The rearrangement links TRBV6-1 to TRBJ2-3; D unclear. Germline-derived CDR1 and CDR2 are MNHNS and SASEGT. Trimming took 7 bases from V and 2 from J, leaving 13 bases between them. The CDR3 sequence is 14 residues long. The CDR3 bases are TGTGCCAGCAACGGCGCCTATCACACAGATACGCAGTATTTT. It codes for CASNGAYHTDTQYF.

This clone came up once. The V and J genes are TRBV5-1 and TRBJ2-5; 9 positions match TRBD2. The CDR3 has 15 residues. Trimming took 7 bases from V and 3 from J; bases not matched to a gene: 10. Germline V gives CDR1 SGHRS, CDR2 YFSETQ. The CDR3 here is CASRPAGGREETQYF. For the CDR3, the DNA is TGCGCCAGCCGCCCAGCGGGGGGCCGAGAAGAGACCCAGTACTTC.

The chain recombines TRBV5-1 with TRBJ2-5, with D unresolved. This CDR3 is built from 17 residues. V was shortened by 0 bases and J by 2 bases, with 17 bases between the two germline ends. Germline-derived CDR1 and CDR2 are SGHRS and YFSETQ. CDR3 loop: CASSLAVDYSDQETQYF. The CDR3 DNA sequence: TGCGCCAGCAGCTTGGCAGTGGATTATAGTGATCAAGAGACCCAGTACTTC.

This clone was counted only a few times. This chain connects TRBV5-1 to TRBJ1-1; D is unclear. The CDR3 runs 14 residues. Germline values: CDR1 SGHRS, CDR2 YFSETQ. V gave up 1 base and J gave up 1 base, with 8 bases separating them. The CDR3 reads CASSLRSANTEAFF. CDR3 bases: TGCGCCAGCAGCTTGCGTAGCGCGAACACTGAAGCTTTCTTT.

The rearrangement uses TRBV2 and TRBJ1-6, with D unresolved. The V end was cut by 0 bases, the J end by 10 bases, with 10 bases between. Germline assignment: CDR1 SNHLY and CDR2 FYNNEI. This CDR3 is built from 14 residues. CDR3 sequence: CASSEARGHSPLHF. DNA for the CDR3: TGTGCCAGCAGTGAAGCCCGGGGTCACTCACCCCTCCACTTT.

V usage is TRBV28 and J usage is TRBJ1-3; D unclear. Germline V gene lookup returns CDR1 MDHEN and CDR2 SYDVKM. V lost 6 bases and J 5 bases, leaving 11 bases between the germline ends. The CDR3 has 13 amino acids. CDR3 residues: CASRQRLRNTIYF. In DNA, the CDR3 is TGTGCCAGCAGACAGAGGTTACGAAACACCATATATTTT. Full variable domain (missing parts from reference TRBV28 and TRBJ1-3): DVKVTQSSRYLVKRTGEKVFLECVQDMDHENMFWYRQDPGLGLRLIYFSYDVKMKEKGDIPEGYSVSREKKERFSLILESASTNQTSMYLCASRQRLRNTIYFGEGSWLTVV.

A single count supports this clone. The rearrangement links TRBV6-4 to TRBJ2-1; 11 nucleotides agree with TRBD2. Germline CDR1 reads MRHNA; CDR2 reads SNTAGT. Trimming at V came to 3 bases and at J to 6 bases, leaving 4 bases not matched to a gene. The CDR3 has 15 residues. The CDR3 DNA follows: TGTGCCAGCAGTGAGGCACTAGCGGGAGCCAATGAGCAGTTCTTC. It codes for CASSEALAGANEQFF.

The J gene is TRBJ1-1, the V gene TRBV15; 8 bases are shared with TRBD1. The V gene's germline CDR1 is LNHNV and CDR2 YYDKDF (reference sequence). The CDR3 is made up of 18 amino acids. Trimming at V came to 0 bases and at J to 0 bases, leaving 9 bases not matched to a gene. CDR3 protein: CATSRDIRQGTVNTEAFF. Written as DNA, the CDR3 is TGTGCCACCAGCAGAGATATCCGACAGGGGACTGTGAACACTGAAGCTTTCTTT.

This clone was counted a few times. The chain recombines TRBV28 with TRBJ1-2; 10 nucleotides align to TRBD1. CDR1 MDHEN and CDR2 SYDVKM come from the germline V gene. V trimming: 6 bases; J trimming: 8 bases; junction bases outside the gene matches: 9. The CDR3 has 14 residues. The CDR3 DNA follows: TGTGCCAGCAGCACCGGGACAGGGGCTAGGGGCTACACCTTC. Its protein product is CASSTGTGARGYTF.

V usage is TRBV6-5 and J usage is TRBJ1-5; TRBD1 is a possible D gene (5 bases). The germline V and J ends were trimmed by 2 bases and 4 bases, with 9 bases remaining between them. The CDR3 is 14 residues long. Germline V gene data show CDR1 as MNHEY and CDR2 as SVGAGI. As DNA, the CDR3 is TGTGCCAGCAGTTACAGGTGGGGGAATCAGCCCCAGCATTTT. It specifies CASSYRWGNQPQHF.

This clone has a handful of counts. The chain recombines TRBV6-5 with TRBJ2-7; 7 positions match TRBD1. J lost 6 bases, V lost 0 bases, and 5 bases had no gene match. The CDR3 loop spans 14 amino acids. Per germline, CDR1 MNHEY and CDR2 SVGAGI. This chain's CDR3 is CASSYSEGGTEQYF. The CDR3 DNA reads as TGTGCCAGCAGTTACTCGGAAGGGGGCACCGAGCAGTACTTC.

In this sample, this clone turned up once. This rearrangement joins TRBV9 to TRBJ2-5; weak D call: TRBD1 (6 bases). CDR3 length: 13 amino acids. Germline V gives CDR1 SGDLS, CDR2 YYNGEE. Trimming cost V 2 bases and J 6 bases, with 11 bases left between them. CDR3 in amino acids: CASSVGGAKTQYF. CDR3 coding DNA: TGTGCCAGCAGCGTTGGGGGCGCCAAGACCCAGTACTTC.

This chain links TRBV10-3 with TRBJ1-2, with D possibly TRBD1 on 5 matching bases. The germline V gene has CDR1 ENHRY and CDR2 SYGVKD. V was cut by 4 bases and J by 7 bases, with 28 bases left in between. The CDR3 loop spans 18 amino acids. In nucleotides, the CDR3 is TGTGCCATCAGTGGATCGACGAGAGCAGCGCGACAGACATCTGGCTACACCTTC. This codes for CAISGSTRAARQTSGYTF.

The sample holds one count of this clone. The chain recombines TRBV6-1 with TRBJ2-7; D possibly corresponds to TRBD2 (6 bases). V lost 6 bases to trimming and J lost 6 bases, with 18 bases between them. There are 14 residues in the CDR3. Germline assignment: CDR1 MNHNS and CDR2 SASEGT. In DNA, the CDR3 is TGTGCCAGCAGCGGTGGGGGGTTCCCCTTCGAGCAGTACTTC. Translating it yields CASSGGGFPFEQYF.

The V gene is TRBV7-8, the J gene TRBJ1-1; no clear D. The CDR3 contains 14 residues. Germline V lookup: CDR1 SGHVS, CDR2 FQNEAQ. Trimming shortened V by 2 bases and J by 0 bases, and 7 bases separated the two germline ends. The CDR3 spells CASSLFVLNTEAFF. The CDR3 bases are TGTGCCAGCAGCTTATTCGTGTTGAACACTGAAGCTTTCTTT.

The chain joins TRBV5-6 to TRBJ1-1, with D uncertain. Trimming removed 1 base from V and 0 bases from J, with 4 bases in between. This CDR3 is 13 amino acids long. The germline gives CDR1 SGHDT, CDR2 YYEEEE. The CDR3 here is CASSLFMNTEAFF. For the CDR3, the DNA is TGTGCCAGCAGCTTGTTCATGAACACTGAAGCTTTCTTT.

In regard to this clone: The sample has other DNA sequences that encode this CDR3 too. The chain links TRBV7-2 to TRBJ2-7; D is possibly TRBD2 (6 bases). Germline CDR1 SGHTA, CDR2 FQGNSA. Trimming removed 4 bases from V and 6 bases from J, with 19 bases in between. The CDR3 is 15 amino acids. The CDR3 sequence: CASSSPVGGAGEQYF. CDR3 nucleotide sequence: TGTGCCAGCAGCTCACCCGTGGGGGGAGCCGGCGAGCAGTACTTC.

The DNA of the CDR3 is TGTGCCAGCAGCTTAGACTTCTACGCCAATCAGCCCCAGCATTTT. Protein: CASSLDFYANQPQHF. J is TRBJ1-5 and V is TRBV11-3; D not resolved. CDR3 length: 15 amino acids. CDR1 and CDR2 (germline): SGHNT, YENEEA. Trimming removed 0 bases at V and 3 bases at J, with 9 bases between.

The chain links TRBV18 to TRBJ1-3; 9 bases agree with TRBD1. J was trimmed by 11 bases and V by 5 bases; bases with no gene match: 10. The CDR3 is 14 residues long. The V gene's germline CDR1 is KGHSH and CDR2 LQKENI. This CDR3 reads CASSSRDREGPIYF. DNA of the CDR3: TGTGCCAGCTCATCCCGGGACAGGGAAGGGCCCATATATTTT.

The CDR3 spells CASSYSSLTGGTEAFF. CDR3 nucleotides: TGTGCCAGCAGTTACTCGAGTCTAACAGGGGGCACTGAAGCTTTCTTT. The chain couples TRBV6-5 to TRBJ1-1; TRBD1 aligns across 8 bases. The V segment lost 0 bases and the J segment 4 bases; nucleotides outside the gene matches: 7. This CDR3 region has 16 residues. Germline values: CDR1 MNHEY, CDR2 SVGAGI.

The chain has TRBV30 and TRBJ2-7, with 9 positions matching TRBD2. There are 19 residues in the CDR3. CDR1 GTSNPN and CDR2 SVGIG come from the germline V gene (reference sequence). V was clipped by 0 bases and J by 2 bases; unmatched bases: 17. In DNA, the CDR3 is TGTGCCTGGAGTGTACGGGGGCCAGCGGGAGGCAACCGTGCCTACGAGCAGTACTTC. Its protein is CAWSVRGPAGGNRAYEQYF.

The V call is TRBV2, the J call TRBJ1-1; D is uncertain. The CDR3 totals 13 residues. Germline CDR1 and CDR2: SNHLY and FYNNEI. Deletions cut 3 bases from V and 2 bases from J, with 7 bases between. The CDR3 region is CASSEARNTEAFF. In DNA, the CDR3 is TGTGCCAGCAGTGAGGCCAGAAACACTGAAGCTTTCTTT. Full variable domain (outside the CDR3, taken from reference TRBV2 and TRBJ1-1): EPEVTQTPSHQVTQMGQEVILRCVPISNHLYFYWYRQILGQKVEFLVSFYNNEISEKSEIFDDQFSVERPDGSNFTLKIRSTKLEDSAMYFCASSEARNTEAFFGQGTRLTVV.

Only one count was recorded for this clone. J is TRBJ2-6 and V is TRBV27; D not certain. V was cut by 4 bases and J by 0 bases, with 10 bases left in between. CDR3 size: 16 residues. Per germline, CDR1 MNHEY and CDR2 SMNVEV (reference sequence). CDR3 region: CASSYNSISGANVLTF. The CDR3, as DNA: TGTGCCAGCAGTTACAACTCGATCTCTGGGGCCAACGTCCTGACTTTC.

The V and J genes are TRBV9 and TRBJ2-1; D is ambiguous. This CDR3 has 15 amino acids. V gave up 2 bases and J gave up 0 bases, with 9 bases separating them. Germline loops: CDR1 SGDLS, CDR2 YYNGEE. CDR3 sequence (DNA): TGTGCCAGCAGCGTTTTCCTGAGCTCCTACAATGAGCAGTTCTTC. Its translation: CASSVFLSSYNEQFF. The variable domain in full, with the rest retrieved from reference TRBV9 and TRBJ2-1, is DSGVTQTPKHLITATGQRVTLRCSPRSGDLSVYWYQQSLDQGLQFLIQYYNGEERAKGNILERFSAQQFPDLHSELNLSSLELGDSALYFCASSVFLSSYNEQFFGPGTRLTVL.

This clone was counted a few times. The chain uses TRBV4-1 and TRBJ1-5; D is uncertain. The CDR3 spans 14 residues. V shed 1 base and J shed 7 bases, with 11 bases lying between them. Germline values: CDR1 MGHRA, CDR2 YSYEKL. The CDR3 sequence: CASSQVRGYQPQHF. DNA for the CDR3: TGCGCCAGCAGCCAAGTAAGAGGGTACCAGCCCCAGCATTTT.